This is a list of T cell receptor beta chains from one sample in a study of shared T cell receptors in the human thymus. The data were produced by immunoSEQ multiplex PCR, yet TCRdb's version contains in-frame clones alone and is incomplete. The repertoire includes about 660,000 clones, around 87% of them detected once, and over 0.008% sits in the top ten. These data were also filed under a second study, of human thymus T cells.

Sequencing was carried out using thymocytes. The receptors were sampled from a boy in the first two years of life with a congenital heart defect. Both conserved end residues are part of each CDR3. D genes are given only for firm matches. Expanded clones are given a class, and other clones once, few, many or no size at all.

V: TRBV4-3
size: -
D: -
J: TRBJ1-5
CDR3: CASSQDGGQPQHF
DNA: TGCGCCAGCAGCCAAGATGGGGGGCAGCCCCAGCATTTT

V: TRBV27
size: -
D: TRBD1
J: TRBJ1-4
CDR3: CASSPIRDRSPNEKLFF
DNA: TGTGCCAGTAGTCCGATCCGGGACAGATCACCCAATGAAAAACTGTTTTTT

V: TRBV5-6
size: -
D: -
J: TRBJ2-4
CDR3: CASSLVPSGSRAKNIQYF
DNA: TGTGCCAGCAGCTTGGTTCCTTCGGGTTCCAGAGCCAAAAACATTCAGTACTTC

V: TRBV7-2
size: once
D: TRBD2
J: TRBJ2-2
CDR3: CASTNLAGGDTGELFF
DNA: TGTGCCAGCACCAATTTGGCGGGAGGGGACACCGGGGAGCTGTTTTTT

V: TRBV27
size: -
D: TRBD2
J: TRBJ2-5
CDR3: CASSLGGGVSETQYF
DNA: TGTGCCAGCAGTTTAGGCGGGGGGGTGTCAGAGACCCAGTACTTC

V: TRBV6-4
size: -
D: -
J: TRBJ1-1
CDR3: CASSDIKNTEAFF
DNA: TGTGCCAGCAGTGACATTAAAAACACTGAAGCTTTCTTT

V: TRBV5-4
size: once
D: TRBD1
J: TRBJ2-7
CDR3: CASSQDRVGEQYF
DNA: TGTGCCAGCAGCCAAGACAGGGTTGGAGAGCAGTACTTC

V: TRBV28
size: -
D: TRBD1
J: TRBJ2-1
CDR3: CASSPRQGNEQFF
DNA: TGTGCCAGCAGTCCACGACAGGGAAATGAGCAGTTCTTC

V: TRBV4-3
size: -
D: TRBD1
J: TRBJ1-1
CDR3: CASSQEAYRGPESHPEAFF
DNA: TGCGCCAGCAGCCAAGAAGCGTACAGGGGGCCGGAGTCTCATCCTGAAGCTTTCTTT

V: TRBV27
size: -
D: -
J: TRBJ1-2
CDR3: CASSLFPGNGYTF
DNA: TGTGCCAGCAGTTTATTTCCGGGAAATGGCTACACCTTC

V: TRBV29-1
size: -
D: -
J: TRBJ2-2
CDR3: CSVCRNNTGELFF
DNA: TGCAGCGTCTGTAGAAATAACACCGGGGAGCTGTTTTTT

V: TRBV11-2
size: few
D: -
J: TRBJ2-5
CDR3: CASSSRRNQETQYF
DNA: TGTGCCAGCAGCTCCCGCAGGAACCAAGAGACCCAGTACTTC

V: TRBV5-4
size: -
D: -
J: TRBJ1-2
CDR3: CASSFYPPQQVYGYTF
DNA: TGTGCCAGCAGCTTTTATCCCCCCCAACAGGTTTATGGCTACACCTTC

V: TRBV15
size: -
D: -
J: TRBJ1-1
CDR3: CATSREVTQPIGGAVAFF
DNA: TGTGCCACCAGCAGAGAGGTCACCCAACCTATTGGAGGTGCGGTGGCTTTCTTT

V: TRBV4-3
size: once
D: -
J: TRBJ1-1
CDR3: CASSQYRNMNTEAFF
DNA: TGCGCCAGCAGCCAGTACAGGAACATGAACACTGAAGCTTTCTTT

V: TRBV6-5
size: once
D: TRBD1
J: TRBJ2-1
CDR3: CASSSGQGAYEQFF
DNA: TGTGCCAGCAGTTCGGGACAGGGGGCCTATGAGCAGTTCTTC

V: TRBV4-3
size: -
D: TRBD1
J: TRBJ1-1
CDR3: CASSQTSDRVEAFF
DNA: TGCGCCAGCAGCCAAACTTCGGACAGGGTTGAAGCTTTCTTT

V: TRBV4-3
size: -
D: -
J: TRBJ2-7
CDR3: CASSQGWGRPDEQYF
DNA: TGCGCCAGCAGCCAAGGGTGGGGCAGGCCGGACGAGCAGTACTTC

V: TRBV27
size: -
D: TRBD1
J: TRBJ1-1
CDR3: CASSPKGATMNTEAFF
DNA: TGTGCCAGCAGTCCGAAGGGGGCGACAATGAACACTGAAGCTTTCTTT

V: TRBV5-1
size: -
D: -
J: TRBJ1-1
CDR3: CASSLLRRTIPRNTEAFF
DNA: TGCGCCAGCAGCTTGTTGCGGCGGACAATCCCCCGGAACACTGAAGCTTTCTTT

V: TRBV11-1
size: -
D: TRBD1
J: TRBJ1-1
CDR3: CASSTTGTANTEAFF
DNA: TGTGCCAGCAGCACGACCGGGACAGCGAACACTGAAGCTTTCTTT

V: TRBV4-1
size: -
D: -
J: TRBJ2-7
CDR3: CASSQGPWAAWQQYF
DNA: TGCGCCAGCAGCCAAGGACCCTGGGCTGCCTGGCAGCAGTACTTC

V: TRBV7-6
size: -
D: TRBD1
J: TRBJ2-7
CDR3: CASSARTGCYEQYF
DNA: TGTGCCAGCAGCGCAAGGACAGGGTGCTACGAGCAGTACTTC

V: TRBV4-3
size: once
D: -
J: TRBJ1-2
CDR3: CASSPGEGYGYTF
DNA: TGCGCCAGCAGCCCCGGGGAGGGATATGGCTACACCTTC

V: TRBV7-9
size: -
D: TRBD1
J: TRBJ1-3
CDR3: CASSSDTGTDPLGGNTIYF
DNA: TGTGCCAGCAGTTCGGATACCGGGACAGATCCCTTGGGGGGAAACACCATATATTTT

V: TRBV7-9
size: once
D: -
J: TRBJ2-4
CDR3: CASSLPRKNIQYF
DNA: TGTGCCAGCAGCTTGCCCCGGAAAAACATTCAGTACTTC

V: TRBV4-1
size: -
D: TRBD1
J: TRBJ1-6
CDR3: CASSRRDRNKNSPLHF
DNA: TGCGCCAGCAGCCGCCGGGACAGGAACAAGAATTCACCCCTCCACTTT

V: TRBV12-5
size: once
D: -
J: TRBJ1-1
CDR3: CASGPKGGEANTEAFF
DNA: TGTGCTAGTGGCCCTAAGGGGGGGGAAGCCAACACTGAAGCTTTCTTT

V: TRBV9
size: once
D: -
J: TRBJ1-2
CDR3: CASSASQGKDYGYTF
DNA: TGTGCCAGCAGCGCTTCTCAGGGGAAGGACTATGGCTACACCTTC

V: TRBV7-2
size: -
D: -
J: TRBJ2-1
CDR3: CASSLHGRVRNEQFF
DNA: TGTGCCAGCAGCTTACACGGCAGGGTTAGGAATGAGCAGTTCTTC

V: TRBV7-9
size: few
D: TRBD2
J: TRBJ2-5
CDR3: CASSLPLAEETQYF
DNA: TGTGCCAGCAGCTTACCACTAGCGGAAGAGACCCAGTACTTC

V: TRBV30
size: -
D: -
J: TRBJ2-1
CDR3: CAWGSSYNEQFF
DNA: TGTGCCTGGGGGAGCTCCTACAATGAGCAGTTCTTC

V: TRBV28
size: -
D: -
J: TRBJ1-1
CDR3: CASRGRDTEAFF
DNA: TGTGCCAGCAGGGGCAGAGACACTGAAGCTTTCTTT

V: TRBV25-1
size: -
D: TRBD1
J: TRBJ2-3
CDR3: CASSAYRGEGTDTQYF
DNA: TGTGCCAGCAGTGCCTACAGGGGTGAGGGCACAGATACGCAGTATTTT

V: TRBV6-5
size: once
D: TRBD2
J: TRBJ2-3
CDR3: CASKGTSGTDTQYF
DNA: TGTGCCTCGAAGGGGACTAGCGGCACAGATACGCAGTATTTT

V: TRBV15
size: -
D: -
J: TRBJ1-6
CDR3: CATSPPWAGRESPLHF
DNA: TGTGCCACCAGCCCCCCTTGGGCAGGGCGAGAATCCCCCCTCCACTTT

V: TRBV4-1
size: -
D: TRBD1
J: TRBJ1-4
CDR3: CASSQDPGGQGRFGEKLFF
DNA: TGCGCCAGCAGCCAAGATCCGGGCGGACAGGGACGATTCGGGGAAAAACTGTTTTTT

V: TRBV28
size: -
D: -
J: TRBJ2-5
CDR3: CASSSKRPGTQYF
DNA: TGTGCCAGCAGTTCCAAGCGGCCCGGGACCCAGTACTTC

V: TRBV12-2
size: -
D: -
J: TRBJ2-4
CDR3: CASRFGGTAKNIQYF
DNA: TGTGCAAGTCGATTCGGGGGGACAGCCAAAAACATTCAGTACTTC

V: TRBV4-1
size: -
D: TRBD1
J: TRBJ2-7
CDR3: CASSQEGPGQHYEQYF
DNA: TGCGCCAGCAGCCAAGAAGGGCCGGGACAGCACTACGAGCAGTACTTC

V: TRBV14
size: -
D: -
J: TRBJ2-1
CDR3: CASSQEIGQFF
DNA: TGTGCCAGCAGCCAAGAAATCGGGCAGTTCTTC

V: TRBV28
size: -
D: TRBD1
J: TRBJ1-4
CDR3: CASSLIDRDEATNEKLFF
DNA: TGTGCCAGCAGTTTAATAGACAGGGATGAGGCAACTAATGAAAAACTGTTTTTT

V: TRBV10-1
size: once
D: TRBD2
J: TRBJ2-1
CDR3: CASSAGGRKVEDEQFF
DNA: TGCGCCAGCAGTGCGGGGGGACGGAAGGTGGAGGATGAGCAGTTCTTC

V: TRBV28
size: -
D: -
J: TRBJ1-1
CDR3: CASSGTPEAFF
DNA: TGTGCCAGCTCCGGGACACCTGAAGCTTTCTTT

V: TRBV4-1
size: -
D: -
J: TRBJ1-2
CDR3: CASSQGGGAGYTF
DNA: TGCGCCAGCAGCCAAGGAGGAGGGGCTGGCTACACCTTC

V: TRBV6-6
size: -
D: TRBD1
J: TRBJ2-1
CDR3: CARPYRGFYNEQFF
DNA: TGTGCCAGACCATACAGGGGGTTTTACAATGAGCAGTTCTTC

V: TRBV29-1
size: -
D: TRBD1
J: TRBJ1-1
CDR3: CSVERDRRRNTEAFF
DNA: TGCAGCGTTGAAAGGGACAGGAGGAGGAACACTGAAGCTTTCTTT

V: TRBV18
size: -
D: TRBD1
J: TRBJ2-7
CDR3: CASSGQGYEQYF
DNA: TGTGCCAGCTCAGGACAGGGGTACGAGCAGTACTTC

V: TRBV13
size: few
D: -
J: TRBJ2-5
CDR3: CASTHGQETQYF
DNA: TGTGCCAGCACCCACGGCCAAGAGACCCAGTACTTC

V: TRBV9
size: once
D: -
J: TRBJ2-2
CDR3: CASQSGQGLDTGELFF
DNA: TGTGCCAGCCAGTCGGGGCAGGGGCTAGACACCGGGGAGCTGTTTTTT

V: TRBV29-1
size: -
D: TRBD1
J: TRBJ1-1
CDR3: CSVGRDRDTEAFF
DNA: TGCAGCGTGGGGCGGGACAGGGACACTGAAGCTTTCTTT

V: TRBV6-1
size: -
D: TRBD1
J: TRBJ2-5
CDR3: CASSESQGMQTQYF
DNA: TGTGCCAGCAGTGAGTCACAGGGGATGCAGACCCAGTACTTC

V: TRBV6-5
size: -
D: TRBD2
J: TRBJ2-1
CDR3: CASRSGATGNEQFF
DNA: TGTGCCAGCCGTAGCGGGGCCACGGGGAATGAGCAGTTCTTC

V: TRBV18
size: -
D: TRBD1
J: TRBJ1-1
CDR3: CASSPLRGRGNTEAFF
DNA: TGTGCCAGCTCACCTCTAAGGGGGCGAGGGAACACTGAAGCTTTCTTT